The present TCR beta chain was sequenced within a study of immune evolution from preneoplasia to lung adenocarcinoma. The germline V gene encodes CDR1 MNHEY and CDR2 SVGAGI. V lost 0 bases and J lost 6; bases outside the gene matches: 2. This CDR3 comprises 15 residues. Sequencing used immunoSEQ multiplex PCR; TCRdb keeps in-frame clones, though not all of them. Among about 16,000 clones listed, approximately 86% were seen once. The receptor comes from a person aged 65 to 85 with invasive lung adenocarcinoma. The sample taken for sequencing was FFPE invasive lung adenocarcinoma tissue. The genes are TRBV6-5 and TRBJ2-1, with 10 bases fitting TRBD2. The CDR3 DNA reads TGTGCCAGCAGTTACTCAGGACTAGCGGTCAATGAGCAGTTCTTC. Amino acid sequence: CASSYSGLAVNEQFF.